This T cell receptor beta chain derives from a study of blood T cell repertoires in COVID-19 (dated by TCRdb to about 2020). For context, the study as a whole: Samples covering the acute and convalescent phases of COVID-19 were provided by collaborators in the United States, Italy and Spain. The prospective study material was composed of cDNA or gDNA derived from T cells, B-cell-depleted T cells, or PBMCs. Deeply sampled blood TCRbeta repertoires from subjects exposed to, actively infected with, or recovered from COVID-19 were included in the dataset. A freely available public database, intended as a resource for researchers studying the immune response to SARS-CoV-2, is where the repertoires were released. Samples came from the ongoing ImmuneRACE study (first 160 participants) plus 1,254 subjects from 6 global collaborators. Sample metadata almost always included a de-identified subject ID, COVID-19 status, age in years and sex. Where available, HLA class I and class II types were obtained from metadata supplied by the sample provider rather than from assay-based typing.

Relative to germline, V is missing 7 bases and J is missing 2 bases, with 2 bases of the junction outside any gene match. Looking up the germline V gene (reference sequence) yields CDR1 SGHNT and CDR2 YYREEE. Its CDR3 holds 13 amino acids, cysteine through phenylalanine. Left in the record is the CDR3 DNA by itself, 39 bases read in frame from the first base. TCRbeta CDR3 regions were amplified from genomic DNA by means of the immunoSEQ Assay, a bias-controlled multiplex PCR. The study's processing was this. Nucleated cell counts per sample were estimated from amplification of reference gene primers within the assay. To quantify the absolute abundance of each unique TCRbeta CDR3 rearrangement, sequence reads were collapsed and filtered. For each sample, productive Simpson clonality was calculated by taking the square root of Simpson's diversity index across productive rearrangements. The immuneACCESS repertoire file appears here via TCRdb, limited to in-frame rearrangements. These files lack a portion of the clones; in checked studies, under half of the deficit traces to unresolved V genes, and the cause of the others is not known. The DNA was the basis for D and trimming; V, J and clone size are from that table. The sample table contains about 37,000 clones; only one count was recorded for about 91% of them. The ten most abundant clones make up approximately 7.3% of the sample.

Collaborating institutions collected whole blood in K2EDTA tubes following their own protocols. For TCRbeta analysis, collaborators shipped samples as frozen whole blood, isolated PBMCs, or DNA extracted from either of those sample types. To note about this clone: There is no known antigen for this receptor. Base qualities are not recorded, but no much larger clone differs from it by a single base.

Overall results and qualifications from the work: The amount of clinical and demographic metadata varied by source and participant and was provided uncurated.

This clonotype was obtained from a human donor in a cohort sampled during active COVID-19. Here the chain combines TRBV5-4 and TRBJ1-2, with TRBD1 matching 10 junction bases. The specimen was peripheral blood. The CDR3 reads CASRDRGNYGYTF. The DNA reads TGTGCCAGCCGGGACAGGGGAAACTATGGCTACACCTTC.